This is a list of T cell receptor beta chains from one sample in a study of CD8+ T cells in alopecia areata. The repertoire was sequenced with immunoSEQ multiplex PCR; TCRdb's copy has only in-frame clones and lacks some. The table lists 180,000 or so clones, 65% to 75% of them singletons. The source material was CD8+ T cells sorted from blood, sampled at week 0. The receptors were gathered from a human donor with alopecia areata. CDR3s leave out the opening cysteine and the closing phenylalanine or tryptophan.

j_call | v_call | cdr3_aa
TRBJ1-1 | TRBV27 | ASSLMWQGNTEAF
TRBJ2-5 | TRBV2 | ASSPGNGLVYLVEETQY
TRBJ1-2 | TRBV19 | ASIAGTATTYGYT
TRBJ1-5 | TRBV19 | ASSIDGTEDSNQPQH
TRBJ2-2 | TRBV7-6 | ASSSEVIRTTGELF
TRBJ2-3 | TRBV2 | ASSVRQGVADTQY
TRBJ2-7 | TRBV5-1 | ASSPGGTYEQY
TRBJ1-1 | TRBV27 | ASQGGAEAF
TRBJ1-1 | TRBV4-1 | ASSLLGTEAF
TRBJ1-4 | TRBV30 | ASAGEGQGDEKLF
TRBJ2-7 | TRBV6-5 | ASKKGGYEQY
TRBJ2-1 | TRBV11-2 | ASTEGRTEQF
TRBJ1-5 | TRBV5-6 | ASSPGGGGPQH
TRBJ1-1 | TRBV30 | AWSVGTGGNTEAF
TRBJ1-4 | TRBV4-2 | ASSQEGATNEKLF
TRBJ2-2 | TRBV4-2 | ASSQDRRQGFLSGELF
TRBJ2-7 | TRBV13 | ASSPGAYEQY
TRBJ2-3 | TRBV19 | ATNWGTDTQY